The 11 T cell receptor beta chains below come from one sample, sequenced in a study of shared clonotypes between healthy human individuals. The method was immunoSEQ multiplex PCR; TCRdb's version includes in-frame clones alone and lacks a portion of them. The sample lists about 380,000 clones; about 96% were seen once. Material: memory CD8+ T cells sorted from blood. Subset indicated: CD45RO+ cells pooled with CCR7-negative TemRA cells. These receptors all stem from a young man in good health.

The CDR3, as DNA: TGCAGCGTTGAAATAGGGTCCCCCGGCCCCAATCAGCCCCAGCATTTT. It yields the protein CSVEIGSPGPNQPQHF. V gene TRBV29-1 combines with J gene TRBJ1-5; no reliable D call. The CDR3 has 16 amino acids. Germline V gene data show CDR1 as SQVTM and CDR2 as ANQGSEA. Trimming stripped 2 bases from V and 3 bases from J, with 17 bases between.

The chain's CDR3 is CASSQYRGGRLVTDTQYF. CDR3 coding DNA: TGTGCCAGCAGCCAATATCGCGGCGGGAGACTGGTCACAGATACGCAGTATTTT. The V and J genes are TRBV7-9 and TRBJ2-3; 7 bases map to TRBD2. The CDR3 runs to 18 residues. CDR1 is SEHNR and CDR2 is FQNEAQ in the germline V gene (reference sequence). J gave up 2 bases and V 5 bases, and 16 bases lay outside the gene matches.

The chain employs TRBV27 and TRBJ2-3; tentative D call: TRBD1 (5 bases). Germline assignment: CDR1 MNHEY and CDR2 SMNVEV (reference sequence). The germline V and J ends were trimmed by 3 bases and 4 bases, with 11 bases remaining between them. The CDR3 is 14 amino acids. The DNA of the CDR3 is TGTGCCAGCAGTTTCGTCAGGGCGTCAGATACGCAGTATTTT. This encodes CASSFVRASDTQYF.

This rearrangement joins TRBV28 to TRBJ2-7, with D possibly being TRBD1 (5 bases). CDR1 is MDHEN and CDR2 is SYDVKM in the germline V gene. The CDR3 is 15 residues long. Trimming took off 7 bases at V and 3 bases at J, with 19 bases between the two ends. As DNA, the CDR3 is TGTGCCAGCACCCACAGGCAGGGAAACTACTACGAGCAGTACTTC. Amino acids: CASTHRQGNYYEQYF.

This clone was seen a single time. CDR3 nucleotides: TGTGCCAGCACCAGAGACCCCAGACGCACAGATACGCAGTATTTT. It yields the protein CASTRDPRRTDTQYF. The chain is built from TRBV6-5 and TRBJ2-3; D is unresolved. Between the trimmed V and J ends, which lost 7 bases and 1 base, there was a span of 15 bases. CDR1 and CDR2 (germline): MNHEY, SVGAGI. The CDR3 length is 15 residues.

The J gene is TRBJ2-5, the V gene TRBV9; D ambiguous. Trimming cost V 0 bases and J 5 bases, with 14 bases left between them. The CDR3 consists of 15 residues. Germline CDR1 and CDR2: SGDLS and YYNGEE. The CDR3 DNA reads TGTGCCAGCAGCGTAGCGGGTCGCCTCTCGGAGACCCAGTACTTC. Translation: CASSVAGRLSETQYF.

This chain links TRBV6-1 with TRBJ1-1; D is possibly TRBD1 (5 bases). CDR1 is MNHNS, CDR2 SASEGT, per germline. The CDR3 runs 10 residues. Trimming took off 7 bases at V and 5 bases at J, with 5 bases between the two ends. CDR3 coding DNA: TGTGCCAGCACAGGGACTGAAGCTTTCTTT. Residues: CASTGTEAFF.

The V gene is TRBV18, the J gene TRBJ1-3; D uncertain. Germline values: CDR1 KGHSH, CDR2 LQKENI. This CDR3 has 16 amino acids. V was trimmed by 3 bases and J by 1 base, leaving 13 bases between them. Here the CDR3 DNA reads TGTGCCAGCTCACCGATATACACAGTTTCTGGAAACACCATATATTTT. Translating it yields CASSPIYTVSGNTIYF. Variable domain in full (rest from reference TRBV18 and TRBJ1-3): NAGVMQNPRHLVRRRGQEARLRCSPMKGHSHVYWYRQLPEEGLKFMVYLQKENIIDESGMPKERFSAEFPKEGPSILRIQQVVRGDSAAYFCASSPIYTVSGNTIYFGEGSWLTVV.

The V and J genes are TRBV11-2 and TRBJ2-7; 12 positions agree with TRBD2. Trimming took 2 bases from V and 3 from J; bases not matched to a gene: 11. Germline V gives CDR1 SGHAT, CDR2 FQNNGV. The CDR3 sequence is 18 residues long. As DNA, the CDR3 is TGTGCCAGCAGCTTACCCGGATCTAGCGGGAGGGCCTTCTACGAGCAGTACTTC. Protein: CASSLPGSSGRAFYEQYF.

The chain employs TRBV28 and TRBJ2-7; unclear D gene. The CDR3 sequence is 11 residues long. In germline, CDR1 is MDHEN, CDR2 SYDVKM. V gave up 8 bases and J gave up 4 bases, with 9 bases separating them. The chain's CDR3 is CASQSGYEQYF. CDR3 nucleotide sequence: TGTGCCAGCCAGTCGGGTTACGAGCAGTACTTC. The variable domain in full, completed from reference TRBV28 and TRBJ2-7, reads DVKVTQSSRYLVKRTGEKVFLECVQDMDHENMFWYRQDPGLGLRLIYFSYDVKMKEKGDIPEGYSVSREKKERFSLILESASTNQTSMYLCASQSGYEQYFGPGTRLTVT.

The chain has TRBV5-4 and TRBJ2-1; no clear D gene. V lost 4 bases and J 2 bases, leaving 16 bases between the germline ends. The CDR3 consists of 16 residues. Germline CDR1 SGHNT, CDR2 YYREEE (reference sequence). Here the CDR3 reads CASSPKQASTYNEQFF. The CDR3 nucleotides are TGTGCCAGCAGCCCAAAGCAAGCGTCAACCTACAATGAGCAGTTCTTC. Based on the CDR3 plus reference TRBV5-4 and TRBJ2-1, the full variable domain is ETGVTQSPTHLIKTRGQQVTLRCSSQSGHNTVSWYQQALGQGPQFIFQYYREEENGRGNFPPRFSGLQFPNYSSELNVNALELDDSALYLCASSPKQASTYNEQFFGPGTRLTVL.